This TCR beta chain was recorded in a study of cytomegalovirus exposure and HLA in healthy donors. Overall study context: In terms of ancestry, the Caucasian-associated cluster contained around four fifths of the 398 genotyped donors.

Despite likely unrecorded immune exposures, the donors were nominally healthy at the time of sampling. Germline CDR1 and CDR2: SEHNR and FQNEAQ (reference sequence). This CDR3 has 18 residues. Trimming cost V 5 bases and J 0 bases; bases outside gene matches: 13. Vbeta (60) and Jbeta (13) primers were used in the PCR. Repertoires were generated with immunoSEQ multiplex PCR, while TCRdb's copy carries only in-frame clones and drops some. There are 150,000 to 200,000 clones in the sample; approximately 85% occur only once, and around 1.9% lies in the top ten. The specimen sequenced was PBMCs. J is TRBJ2-7 and V is TRBV7-9, with 10 bases that match TRBD2. The TCR was taken from a man younger than 35 in good health and CMV-seronegative. In DNA, the CDR3 is TGTGCCAGCAGCCAAGAAGGAGAGCGGGAGGGTTACTCCTACGAGCAGTACTTC. Its protein is CASSQEGEREGYSYEQYF.